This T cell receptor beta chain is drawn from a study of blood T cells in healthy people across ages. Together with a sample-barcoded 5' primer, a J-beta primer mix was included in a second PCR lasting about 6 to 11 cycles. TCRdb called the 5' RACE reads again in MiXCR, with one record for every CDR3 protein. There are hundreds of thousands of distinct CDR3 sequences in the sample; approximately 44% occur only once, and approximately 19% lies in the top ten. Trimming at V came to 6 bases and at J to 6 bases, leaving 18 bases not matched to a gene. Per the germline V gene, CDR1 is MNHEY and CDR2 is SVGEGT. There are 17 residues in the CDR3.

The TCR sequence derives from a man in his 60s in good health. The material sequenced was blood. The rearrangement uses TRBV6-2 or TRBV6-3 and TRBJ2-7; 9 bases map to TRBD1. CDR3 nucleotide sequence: TGTGCCAGCAGAACAACATCCCCGGACAGGGGAGACTGCGAGCAGTACTTC. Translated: CASRTTSPDRGDCEQYF.